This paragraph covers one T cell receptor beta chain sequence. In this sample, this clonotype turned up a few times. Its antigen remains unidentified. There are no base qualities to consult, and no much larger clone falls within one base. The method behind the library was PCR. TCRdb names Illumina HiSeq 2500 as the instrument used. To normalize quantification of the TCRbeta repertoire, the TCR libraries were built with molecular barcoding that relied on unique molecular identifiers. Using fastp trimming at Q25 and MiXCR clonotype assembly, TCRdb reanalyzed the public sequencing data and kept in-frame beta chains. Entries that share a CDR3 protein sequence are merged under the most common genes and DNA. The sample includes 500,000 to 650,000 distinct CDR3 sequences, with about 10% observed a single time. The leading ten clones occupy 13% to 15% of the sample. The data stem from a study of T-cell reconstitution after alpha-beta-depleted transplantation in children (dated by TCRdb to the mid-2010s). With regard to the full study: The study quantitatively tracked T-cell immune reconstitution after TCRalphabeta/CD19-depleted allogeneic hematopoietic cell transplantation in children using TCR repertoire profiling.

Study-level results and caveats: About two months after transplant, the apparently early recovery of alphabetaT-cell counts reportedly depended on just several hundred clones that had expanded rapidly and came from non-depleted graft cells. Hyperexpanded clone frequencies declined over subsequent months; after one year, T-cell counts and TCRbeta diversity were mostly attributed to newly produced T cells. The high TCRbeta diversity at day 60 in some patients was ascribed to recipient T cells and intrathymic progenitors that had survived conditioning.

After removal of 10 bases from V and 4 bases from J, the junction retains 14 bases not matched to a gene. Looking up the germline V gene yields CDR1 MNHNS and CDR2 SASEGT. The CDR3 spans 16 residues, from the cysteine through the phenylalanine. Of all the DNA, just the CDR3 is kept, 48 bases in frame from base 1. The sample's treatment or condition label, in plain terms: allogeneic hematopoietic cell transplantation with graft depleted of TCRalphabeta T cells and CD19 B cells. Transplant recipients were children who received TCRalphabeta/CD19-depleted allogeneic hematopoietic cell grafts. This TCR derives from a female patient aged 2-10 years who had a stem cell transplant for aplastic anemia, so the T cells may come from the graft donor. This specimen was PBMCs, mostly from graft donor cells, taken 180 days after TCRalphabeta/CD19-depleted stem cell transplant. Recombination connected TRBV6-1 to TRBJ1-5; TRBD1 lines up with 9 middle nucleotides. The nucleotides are TGTGCCACCATTGGGACGGGACAGGGCCTTAATCAGCCCCAGCATTTT. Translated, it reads CATIGTGQGLNQPQHF.